This note documents a single T cell receptor (beta chain) sequence. This CDR3 region has 13 residues. Looked up from germline, CDR1 is SEHNR and CDR2 is FQNEAQ (reference sequence). Between the trimmed V and J ends, which lost 5 bases and 6 bases, there was a span of 10 bases. This record belongs to a study of blood T cell repertoires in COVID-19. For the study at large: COVID-19 samples, acute and convalescent, were from the United States, Italy and Spain.

Study processing details: It was from reference gene primer amplification that nucleated cell counts were estimated. The protocol was immunoSEQ multiplex PCR, while the TCRdb copy is restricted to in-frame clones and leaves out a portion. The DNA was the basis for D and trimming; V, J and clone size are from that table. The sample has 100,000 to 150,000 clones, roughly four fifths seen once. The sequence derives from a woman aged 50 to 65 with acute or convalescent COVID-19. The rearrangement joins TRBV7-9 to TRBJ2-2, with a weak D call TRBD1 (5 bases). The sequenced sample consisted of peripheral blood. For the CDR3, the DNA is TGTGCCAGCAGCCAGACAGAAGCCGGGGAGCTGTTTTTT. Its protein is CASSQTEAGELFF. The full variable domain, in which reference TRBV7-9 and TRBJ2-2 provide the parts outside the CDR3, is DTGVSQNPRHKITKRGQNVTFRCDPISEHNRLYWYRQTLGQGPEFLTYFQNEAQLEKSRLLSDRFSAERPKGSFSTLEIQRTEQGDSAMYLCASSQTEAGELFFGEGSRLTVL.